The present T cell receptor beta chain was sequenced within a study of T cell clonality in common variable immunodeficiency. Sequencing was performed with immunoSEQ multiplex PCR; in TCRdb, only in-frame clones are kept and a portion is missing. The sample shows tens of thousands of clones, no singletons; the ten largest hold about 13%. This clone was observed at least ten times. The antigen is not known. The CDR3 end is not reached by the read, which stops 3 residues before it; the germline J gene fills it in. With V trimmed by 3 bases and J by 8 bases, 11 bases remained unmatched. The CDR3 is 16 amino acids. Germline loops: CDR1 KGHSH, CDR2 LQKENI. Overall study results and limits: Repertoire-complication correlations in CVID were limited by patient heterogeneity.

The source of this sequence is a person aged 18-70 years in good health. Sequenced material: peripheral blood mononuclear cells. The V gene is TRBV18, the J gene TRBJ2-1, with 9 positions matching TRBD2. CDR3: CASSPLAGGVGDEQFF. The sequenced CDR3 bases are TGTGCCAGCTCACCCCTTGCGGGGGGGGTTGGAGATGAG.